The T cell receptor (beta chain) described here comes from a study of OX40 agonist ivuxolimab in advanced cancers. Broader study findings: Dose levels from 0.1 to 3.0 mg/kg saw CD4+ and CD8+ blood T cells expand clonally by week 6.

Systemic immunosuppression or autoimmune disease history was grounds to exclude patients. The CDR3 spans 14 residues. Per germline, CDR1 MGHDK and CDR2 SYGVNS. Between the trimmed V and J ends, which lost 3 bases and 6 bases, there was a span of 15 bases. Comments on this clone: Its specificity is not known.

Data came from immunoSEQ multiplex PCR; TCRdb stores just in-frame clones and leaves some out. Of fewer than 50,000 clones listed, around 87% are singletons. This material consisted of CD4+ or CD8+ T cells sorted from blood, taken in a trial of the OX40 agonist ivuxolimab. The clonotype originates from an adult with an advanced solid tumor such as melanoma, head and neck, liver or kidney cancer. The J gene is TRBJ2-7, the V gene TRBV25-1; D gene ambiguous. As DNA, the CDR3 is TGTGCCAGCAGTGATTTAGTGCTGGGCGGCGAGCAGTACTTC. The encoded protein is CASSDLVLGGEQYF.